A single sample is the source of the 5 T cell receptor beta chains below, sequenced in a study of T cell repertoires in cytomegalovirus infection. TCRdb passed the reads through MiXCR, listing each CDR3 protein once. In the table there are roughly 720,000 distinct CDR3 sequences, less than 40% of which are singletons. Sample: PBMCs. These receptor sequences come from a human donor in good health (CMV status not recorded). Some clones in this sample may be carry-over from other donors' samples.

The V and J genes are TRBV7-2 and TRBJ1-1; unclear D gene. Trimming pared 4 bases from V and 8 bases from J, leaving 14 bases between. Germline loops: CDR1 SGHTA, CDR2 FQGNSA. The CDR3 totals 13 residues. The CDR3 region is CASSSTVKREAFF. DNA for the CDR3: TGTGCCAGCAGCTCAACGGTAAAAAGGGAAGCTTTCTTT.

The V call is TRBV28, the J call TRBJ1-1; tentatively, D is TRBD1 (5 bases). Trimming left V 6 bases short and J 1 base short, with 18 bases between. The CDR3 runs to 16 residues. CDR1 and CDR2 from the germline V gene are MDHEN and SYDVKM. The CDR3 DNA sequence: TGTGCCAGCAGAACCTATTGGGGCAGGGAGAACACTGAAGCTTTCTTT. Protein sequence: CASRTYWGRENTEAFF.

As regards this clonotype: A much larger clone differs by one base, so this may be a read error. CDR3 nucleotide sequence: TGTGCCAGCATCTTAGTCTCTTACAATGAGCAGTTCTTC. Amino acids: CASILVSYNEQFF. V is TRBV7-8 and J is TRBJ2-1, with D unresolved. The germline CDR1 and CDR2 sequences are SGHVS and FQNEAQ. The CDR3 has 13 amino acids.

This clonotype was counted a few times. This chain links TRBV19 with TRBJ2-1; D is undetermined. Deletions cut 1 base from V and 8 bases from J, with 9 bases between. The CDR3 runs 13 residues. Germline CDR1 is LNHDA and CDR2 is SQIVND (reference sequence). For the CDR3, the DNA is TGTGCCAGTAGTATAGTGGGTGGGGATGAGCAGTTCTTC. It encodes CASSIVGGDEQFF.

This chain uses TRBV9 with TRBJ1-1; perhaps TRBD1 as D (5 bases). The CDR3 contains 15 residues. The V end lost 0 bases, the J end lost 1 base, and 10 bases lay between the germline ends. CDR1 and CDR2 from the germline V gene are SGDLS and YYNGEE. In DNA, the CDR3 is TGTGCCAGCAGCGTAGAGGGGCTGACGAACACTGAAGCTTTCTTT. It is translated as CASSVEGLTNTEAFF. Based on the CDR3 plus reference TRBV9 and TRBJ1-1, the full variable domain is DSGVTQTPKHLITATGQRVTLRCSPRSGDLSVYWYQQSLDQGLQFLIQYYNGEERAKGNILERFSAQQFPDLHSELNLSSLELGDSALYFCASSVEGLTNTEAFFGQGTRLTVV.